A single TCR beta chain is shown here with its context. Its antigen is not known. Vbeta (60) and Jbeta (13) primers were used in the PCR. Data came from immunoSEQ multiplex PCR; TCRdb stores just in-frame clones and leaves some out. The sample includes 80,000 to 90,000 clones, about four fifths seen only once; the top ten take 1.9%. CDR1 and CDR2 from the germline V gene are MNHEY and SVGAGI. The CDR3 extends over 11 amino acids. V dropped 8 bases and J dropped 12 bases, with 17 bases sitting between them. This specimen belongs to a study of cytomegalovirus exposure and HLA in healthy donors. General study points: A later look showed TCR association rates differing by HLA locus, highest for DRB1 and lowest for HLA-C. Cytomegalovirus association was listed for under 200 TCR beta chains.

The V call is TRBV6-5, the J call TRBJ2-7; D might be TRBD2 (6 bases). Sequences were obtained from PBMCs. This clonotype was sampled from a woman aged 25 to 39 in good health and CMV-seronegative. The CDR3 spells CASGAGLLGYF. The CDR3 DNA is TGTGCCAGCGGGGCGGGGTTACTTGGGTACTTC.